These T cell receptor beta chains were read from a single sample in a study of shared T cell receptors in the human thymus. Only in-frame clones appear in the TCRdb table, and some are missing; sequencing was by immunoSEQ multiplex PCR. The sample consists of more than 550,000 clones, 70% to 90% of them appearing once. Another study also made use of these data, one on human thymus T cells.

Sequences were obtained from thymocytes. The receptors originated from a girl in the first two years of life with a congenital heart defect. Both conserved end residues are part of each CDR3. Fields, in order: V gene, clone size, D gene, J gene, CDR3 protein, CDR3 DNA. D genes are given only for firm matches. Clone size is given for some rows only: seen once, a few or many times, or a class if the clone is expanded.

V: TRBV21-1
size: NA
D: NA
J: TRBJ1-5
CDR3: CASSKDGLDRLNQPQHF
DNA: TGTGCCAGCAGCAAGGACGGACTGGACAGGCTGAATCAGCCCCAGCATTTT

V: TRBV14
size: NA
D: NA
J: TRBJ2-3
CDR3: CASSQELVGGPGTDTQYF
DNA: TGTGCCAGCAGCCAAGAACTTGTGGGGGGGCCTGGGACAGATACGCAGTATTTT

V: TRBV18
size: NA
D: NA
J: TRBJ2-6
CDR3: CASSPPFGYGFSGANVLTF
DNA: TGTGCCAGCTCACCACCGTTCGGGTATGGATTCTCTGGGGCCAACGTCCTGACTTTC

V: TRBV27
size: NA
D: TRBD2
J: TRBJ2-2
CDR3: CASSPAIAGGPPTGELFF
DNA: TGTGCCAGCAGTCCGGCCATAGCGGGGGGGCCTCCTACCGGGGAGCTGTTTTTT

V: TRBV4-3
size: NA
D: NA
J: TRBJ1-2
CDR3: CASSQDDRHYGYTF
DNA: TGCGCCAGCAGCCAAGACGACAGGCACTATGGCTACACCTTC

V: TRBV10-3
size: NA
D: NA
J: TRBJ2-7
CDR3: CAIKGRVPYEQYF
DNA: TGTGCCATCAAGGGCAGGGTGCCCTACGAGCAGTACTTC

V: TRBV19
size: NA
D: TRBD1
J: TRBJ2-1
CDR3: CASSIKGQKYNEQFF
DNA: TGTGCCAGTAGTATAAAGGGACAGAAATACAATGAGCAGTTCTTC

V: TRBV6-1
size: NA
D: TRBD1
J: TRBJ1-2
CDR3: CASSEASGQGARSSGYGYTF
DNA: TGTGCCAGCAGTGAAGCCTCCGGACAGGGGGCTCGTTCCTCGGGCTATGGCTACACCTTC

V: TRBV29-1
size: NA
D: NA
J: TRBJ1-4
CDR3: CSVPGATNEKLFF
DNA: TGCAGCGTACCGGGAGCAACTAATGAAAAACTGTTTTTT

V: TRBV28
size: few
D: NA
J: TRBJ1-2
CDR3: CASSWSGRGAGNGYTF
DNA: TGTGCCAGCAGTTGGAGTGGTCGGGGGGCAGGGAATGGCTACACCTTC

V: TRBV4-1
size: NA
D: TRBD2
J: TRBJ2-7
CDR3: CASSQESGVVPYEQYF
DNA: TGCGCCAGCAGCCAAGAGAGCGGGGTTGTCCCCTACGAGCAGTACTTC

V: TRBV19
size: once
D: TRBD2
J: TRBJ2-1
CDR3: CASSIPQSGGAYNEQFF
DNA: TGTGCCAGTAGTATCCCCCAAAGCGGGGGGGCCTACAATGAGCAGTTCTTC

V: TRBV13
size: NA
D: TRBD1
J: TRBJ2-3
CDR3: CASSLTGEADTQYF
DNA: TGTGCCAGCAGCCTGACAGGGGAGGCGGATACGCAGTATTTT

V: TRBV4-1
size: NA
D: NA
J: TRBJ2-3
CDR3: CASSQGVGRADTQYF
DNA: TGCGCCAGCAGCCAAGGGGTAGGCCGGGCAGATACGCAGTATTTT

V: TRBV27
size: NA
D: NA
J: TRBJ1-2
CDR3: CASSLTINYGYTF
DNA: TGTGCCAGCAGTTTGACAATTAACTATGGCTACACCTTC

V: TRBV2
size: NA
D: TRBD1
J: TRBJ1-2
CDR3: CASRQGATNGYTF
DNA: TGTGCCAGCAGACAGGGGGCTACAAATGGCTACACCTTC

V: TRBV5-4
size: NA
D: TRBD1
J: TRBJ1-1
CDR3: CASSKNGQGMNTEAFF
DNA: TGTGCCAGCAGCAAAAACGGACAGGGGATGAACACTGAAGCTTTCTTT

V: TRBV7-8
size: once
D: NA
J: TRBJ1-2
CDR3: CASSLSLTRERYGYTF
DNA: TGTGCCAGCAGCTTAAGTTTAACGAGGGAAAGATATGGCTACACCTTC

V: TRBV5-1
size: NA
D: NA
J: TRBJ1-3
CDR3: CASTSTGENSGNTIYF
DNA: TGCGCCAGCACGTCGACGGGTGAGAACTCTGGAAACACCATATATTTT

V: TRBV27
size: NA
D: NA
J: TRBJ2-7
CDR3: CASSFDLLGGVYEQYF
DNA: TGTGCCAGCAGTTTCGACCTTCTAGGGGGAGTCTACGAGCAGTACTTC

V: TRBV4-1
size: NA
D: NA
J: TRBJ1-5
CDR3: CASSQEKGGGNNQPQHF
DNA: TGCGCCAGCAGCCAAGAGAAAGGTGGAGGAAATAATCAGCCCCAGCATTTT

V: TRBV19
size: NA
D: TRBD1
J: TRBJ2-7
CDR3: CASRPRGTGPSYEQYF
DNA: TGTGCCAGTAGACCAAGGGGGACAGGTCCTTCCTACGAGCAGTACTTC

V: TRBV4-1
size: NA
D: NA
J: TRBJ2-7
CDR3: CASSNRAGLDEQYF
DNA: TGCGCCAGCAGCAACAGGGCCGGACTGGACGAGCAGTACTTC

V: TRBV5-1
size: once
D: NA
J: TRBJ1-2
CDR3: CASSLYRDYGYTF
DNA: TGCGCCAGCAGCTTATACAGGGACTATGGCTACACCTTC

V: TRBV27
size: NA
D: TRBD1
J: TRBJ1-2
CDR3: CASSPDRNSNGYTF
DNA: TGTGCCAGCAGCCCGGACAGGAACAGTAATGGCTACACCTTC

V: TRBV10-2
size: once
D: TRBD1
J: TRBJ2-6
CDR3: CASSSPGQTRGANVLTF
DNA: TGCGCCAGCAGCTCCCCGGGACAGACACGGGGGGCCAACGTCCTGACTTTC

V: TRBV27
size: NA
D: NA
J: TRBJ1-1
CDR3: CASSSADYEAFF
DNA: TGTGCCAGCAGTTCCGCGGACTACGAAGCTTTCTTT

V: TRBV9
size: NA
D: TRBD2
J: TRBJ2-3
CDR3: CASSETSGGVRTDTQYF
DNA: TGTGCCAGCAGCGAGACTAGCGGGGGGGTTAGGACAGATACGCAGTATTTT

V: TRBV11-2
size: NA
D: NA
J: TRBJ1-2
CDR3: CASSLEERENYGYTF
DNA: TGTGCCAGCAGCTTAGAGGAAAGGGAGAACTATGGCTACACCTTC

V: TRBV25-1
size: NA
D: NA
J: TRBJ2-7
CDR3: CASSEKQGPYEQYF
DNA: TGTGCCAGCAGTGAAAAACAGGGCCCCTACGAGCAGTACTTC

V: TRBV19
size: NA
D: NA
J: TRBJ2-2
CDR3: CASETSGELFF
DNA: TGTGCCAGCGAGACATCCGGGGAGCTGTTTTTT

V: TRBV6-1
size: NA
D: NA
J: TRBJ1-2
CDR3: CASSALLGDANYGYTF
DNA: TGTGCCAGCAGTGCTCTCTTGGGCGATGCTAACTATGGCTACACCTTC

V: TRBV2
size: NA
D: TRBD1
J: TRBJ2-3
CDR3: CASSFPQRGPDF
DNA: TGTGCCAGCAGTTTCCCTCAGAGGGGGCCGGATTTT

V: TRBV7-9
size: NA
D: NA
J: TRBJ2-7
CDR3: CASVQRGGSYEQYF
DNA: TGTGCCAGCGTCCAGAGGGGAGGCTCCTACGAGCAGTACTTC

V: TRBV11-3
size: NA
D: TRBD1
J: TRBJ1-1
CDR3: CASRDRVATEAFF
DNA: TGTGCCAGCCGGGACAGGGTGGCCACTGAAGCTTTCTTT

V: TRBV21-1
size: NA
D: NA
J: TRBJ2-5
CDR3: CASSGRTGQETQYF
DNA: TGTGCCAGCAGCGGTCGGACAGGCCAAGAGACCCAGTACTTC

V: TRBV5-6
size: NA
D: NA
J: TRBJ2-7
CDR3: CASSSFFHEQYF
DNA: TGTGCCAGCAGCTCCTTTTTTCACGAGCAGTACTTC

V: TRBV11-2
size: NA
D: NA
J: TRBJ1-4
CDR3: CASSQGGEKLFF
DNA: TGTGCCAGCAGCCAGGGTGGCGAAAAACTGTTTTTT

V: TRBV19
size: NA
D: NA
J: TRBJ1-2
CDR3: CASSADGGWYYGYTF
DNA: TGTGCCAGTAGTGCCGATGGAGGGTGGTACTATGGCTACACCTTC

V: TRBV6-1
size: NA
D: NA
J: TRBJ2-1
CDR3: CASRRTKGPRDEQFF
DNA: TGTGCCAGCCGCCGGACAAAGGGGCCTAGGGATGAGCAGTTCTTC

V: TRBV19
size: NA
D: TRBD1
J: TRBJ1-2
CDR3: CASSRTGMGGYTF
DNA: TGTGCCAGTAGCAGGACAGGGATGGGCGGCTACACCTTC

V: TRBV6-5
size: NA
D: NA
J: TRBJ2-7
CDR3: CASSSSRDFPYEQYF
DNA: TGTGCCAGCAGTTCGTCCCGGGACTTCCCCTACGAGCAGTACTTC

V: TRBV6-6
size: NA
D: TRBD2
J: TRBJ2-2
CDR3: CAVGGGAGELFF
DNA: TGTGCCGTGGGCGGGGGAGCCGGGGAGCTGTTTTTT

V: TRBV5-1
size: NA
D: NA
J: TRBJ2-7
CDR3: CASSLKGVEQYF
DNA: TGCGCCAGCAGCTTGAAGGGGGTCGAGCAGTACTTC

V: TRBV6-4
size: NA
D: NA
J: TRBJ1-2
CDR3: CASSPLLDSPWGYTF
DNA: TGTGCCAGCAGTCCCTTATTGGACAGTCCGTGGGGCTACACCTTC

V: TRBV19
size: NA
D: NA
J: TRBJ2-7
CDR3: CASSSKNPPTGRSYEQYF
DNA: TGTGCCAGTAGTTCTAAGAACCCCCCGACAGGCCGCTCCTACGAGCAGTACTTC

V: TRBV28
size: NA
D: NA
J: TRBJ1-6
CDR3: CASSFEQGERKYNSPLHF
DNA: TGTGCCAGCAGTTTTGAACAGGGAGAGCGGAAATATAATTCACCCCTCCACTTT

V: TRBV10-2
size: NA
D: NA
J: TRBJ1-5
CDR3: CASRGGDSNQPQHF
DNA: TGCGCCAGCAGGGGAGGAGATAGCAATCAGCCCCAGCATTTT

V: TRBV11-2
size: NA
D: NA
J: TRBJ1-2
CDR3: CASSFTGHEWHYGYTF
DNA: TGTGCCAGCAGCTTTACAGGGCACGAGTGGCACTATGGCTACACCTTC

V: TRBV15
size: once
D: TRBD1
J: TRBJ1-5
CDR3: CATSSEGQGVRNQPQHF
DNA: TGTGCCACCAGCAGTGAGGGACAGGGGGTCCGAAATCAGCCCCAGCATTTT

V: TRBV27
size: NA
D: NA
J: TRBJ1-1
CDR3: CASSPGTGFRMNTEAFF
DNA: TGTGCCAGCAGCCCTGGTACGGGATTCAGGATGAACACTGAAGCTTTCTTT

V: TRBV6-5
size: once
D: NA
J: TRBJ2-2
CDR3: CASSYRDKRPGELFF
DNA: TGTGCCAGCAGTTACCGGGACAAAAGACCCGGGGAGCTGTTTTTT

V: TRBV7-8
size: NA
D: NA
J: TRBJ2-5
CDR3: CASSLSSWGGRETQYF
DNA: TGTGCCAGCAGCTTAAGCTCGTGGGGAGGTCGGGAGACCCAGTACTTC

V: TRBV11-2
size: NA
D: NA
J: TRBJ2-3
CDR3: CASSLDATSGTQYF
DNA: TGTGCCAGCAGCTTAGACGCCACCTCGGGTACGCAGTATTTT

V: TRBV6-5
size: NA
D: NA
J: TRBJ2-7
CDR3: CASSYNPKTTYEQYF
DNA: TGTGCCAGCAGTTACAACCCAAAAACAACCTACGAGCAGTACTTC

V: TRBV5-1
size: NA
D: NA
J: TRBJ1-1
CDR3: CASSTPGAFTEAFF
DNA: TGCGCCAGCAGCACACCAGGGGCGTTCACTGAAGCTTTCTTT

V: TRBV12-5
size: NA
D: NA
J: TRBJ1-5
CDR3: CASGLLKGHLGRKSNQPQHF
DNA: TGTGCTAGTGGTTTACTCAAGGGACACCTGGGCCGTAAGAGCAATCAGCCCCAGCATTTT

V: TRBV6-1
size: NA
D: NA
J: TRBJ1-3
CDR3: CASSPQGVMGNTIYF
DNA: TGTGCCAGCAGCCCACAGGGCGTAATGGGAAACACCATATATTTT

V: TRBV4-1
size: NA
D: TRBD1
J: TRBJ1-2
CDR3: CASSQRGDRGLDGYTF
DNA: TGCGCCAGCAGCCAAAGGGGGGACAGGGGGTTAGATGGCTACACCTTC

V: TRBV12-5
size: NA
D: NA
J: TRBJ2-7
CDR3: CASGLLQGYEQYF
DNA: TGTGCTAGTGGTTTGCTACAGGGCTACGAGCAGTACTTC